Following are 15 T cell receptor beta chains from one sample sequenced in a study of sequential checkpoint blockade in melanoma. Treatment of the sample: randomized to nivolumab then ipilimumab (arm A) or the reverse (arm B). Method: immunoSEQ multiplex PCR; TCRdb's copy keeps in-frame clones and lacks some. Of 40,000 or so clones listed, just over 85% were seen once; the top ten hold more than 10%. The input for sequencing was CD8+ T cells sorted from blood (inferred from file names), taken from a patient given nivolumab and ipilimumab in sequence. The receptors shown here come from a human donor with melanoma.

The V and J genes are TRBV7-9 and TRBJ2-2; D is possibly TRBD1 (5 bases). The CDR3 covers 14 residues. Germline CDR1 is SEHNR and CDR2 is FQNEAQ (reference sequence). V dropped 10 bases and J dropped 7 bases, with 19 bases sitting between them. This chain's CDR3 is CANPGPDGLGELFF. The CDR3 nucleotides read TGTGCCAACCCAGGGCCCGATGGCCTCGGGGAGCTGTTTTTT. The whole variable domain, remainder taken from reference TRBV7-9 and TRBJ2-2, is DTGVSQNPRHKITKRGQNVTFRCDPISEHNRLYWYRQTLGQGPEFLTYFQNEAQLEKSRLLSDRFSAERPKGSFSTLEIQRTEQGDSAMYLCANPGPDGLGELFFGEGSRLTVL.

V usage is TRBV29-1 and J usage is TRBJ2-5; D unresolved. The closer fit of TRBJ2-7 to the DNA end suggests the J call may be wrong. Germline assignment: CDR1 SQVTM and CDR2 ANQGSEA. The CDR3 runs to 14 residues. CDR3 loop: CSVESPLNSYEQYF. In nucleotides, the CDR3 is TGCAGCGTTGAATCCCCCCTCAACTCCTACGAGCAGTACTTC.

V and J are TRBV11-2 and TRBJ2-7; possible D gene TRBD1, 6 bases. This CDR3 region has 15 residues. In germline, CDR1 is SGHAT, CDR2 FQNNGV. The V end lost 1 base, the J end lost 4 bases, and 14 bases lay between the germline ends. CDR3 DNA: TGTGCCAGCAGCTTAGCCTGGGGGCGTTCGTACGAGCAGTACTTC. Translating it yields CASSLAWGRSYEQYF.

The chain is built from TRBV7-8 and TRBJ2-3, with 7 bases that match TRBD1. CDR3 length: 17 residues. Germline loops: CDR1 SGHVS, CDR2 FQNEAQ. The J segment lost 2 bases and the V segment lost 0 bases, leaving 8 bases of the junction unmatched. CDR3 nucleotides: TGTGCCAGCAGCTTAGCAGGGGGCCCCTTGAACACAGATACGCAGTATTTT. Amino acids: CASSLAGGPLNTDTQYF.

V is TRBV13 and J is TRBJ2-3; 9 bases match TRBD1. Germline V lookup: CDR1 PRHDT, CDR2 FYEKMQ (reference sequence). After removal of 6 bases from V and 2 bases from J, the junction contained 9 bases not matched to a gene. The CDR3 length is 16 residues. The CDR3 region is CASSNERTGDTDTQYF. The CDR3 DNA reads as TGTGCCAGCAGTAACGAAAGGACAGGGGACACAGATACGCAGTATTTT.

The chain joins TRBV11-2 to TRBJ1-5; D possibly corresponds to TRBD1 (5 bases). There are 14 residues in the CDR3. The V gene's germline CDR1 is SGHAT and CDR2 FQNNGV. Trimming pared 1 base from V and 7 bases from J, leaving 11 bases between. The CDR3 here is CASSLGGDGQPQHF. For the CDR3, the DNA is TGTGCCAGCAGCTTAGGCGGGGACGGACAGCCCCAGCATTTT.

This clone was recorded a few times. The chain is built from TRBV19 and TRBJ1-4; the D gene is possibly TRBD1 (5 bases). The V end lost 6 bases, the J end lost 4 bases, and 15 bases lay between the germline ends. There are 15 residues in the CDR3. Germline V gene sequence: CDR1 LNHDA, CDR2 SQIVND (reference sequence). The CDR3 sequence: CASSSGANGNEKLFF. In DNA, the CDR3 is TGTGCCAGTAGCTCTGGGGCGAACGGTAATGAAAAACTGTTTTTT.

This clone has a single count. The rearrangement joins TRBV7-9 to TRBJ2-1; D is perhaps TRBD2 (6 bases). The ends were cut back, 4 bases at V and 0 bases at J, with 22 bases in the middle. There are 19 residues in the CDR3. Germline values: CDR1 SEHNR, CDR2 FQNEAQ (reference sequence). The CDR3 DNA sequence: TGTGCCAGCAGCTCTTCCCGATTCGTTGTGGGGGGCTCCTACAATGAGCAGTTCTTC. Protein product: CASSSSRFVVGGSYNEQFF.

This rearrangement joins TRBV11-3 to TRBJ1-2; maybe TRBD1 (6 bases). CDR1 and CDR2 from the germline V gene are SGHNT and YENEEA. The CDR3 consists of 13 residues. Trimming took off 1 base at V and 4 bases at J, with 7 bases between the two ends. CDR3 residues: CASSLGTVYGYTF. The CDR3 DNA reads as TGTGCCAGCAGCTTAGGGACAGTCTATGGCTACACCTTC.

This clone was seen a single time. The chain is built from TRBV4-3 and TRBJ2-3; 11 nucleotides align to TRBD2. CDR3 length: 18 amino acids. The ends lost 1 base at V and 1 base at J; junction bases unmatched: 7. Germline V lookup: CDR1 LGHNA, CDR2 YSLEER. DNA for the CDR3: TGCGCCAGCAGCCAAGCCCCCGGGACTAGCGGACGCACAGATACGCAGTATTTT. It encodes CASSQAPGTSGRTDTQYF.

This sequence joins TRBV7-9 and TRBJ1-4; D is undetermined. CDR3 size: 12 residues. Germline values: CDR1 SEHNR, CDR2 FQNEAQ (reference sequence). V lost 4 bases and J 6 bases, leaving 6 bases between the germline ends. The CDR3 nucleotides read TGTGCCAGCAGCTCCACAGATGAAAAACTGTTTTTT. Encoded protein: CASSSTDEKLFF.

The V call is TRBV7-9, the J call TRBJ1-2, with D perhaps TRBD1 (5 bases). The CDR3 contains 16 residues. Germline CDR1 reads SEHNR; CDR2 reads FQNEAQ (reference sequence). The V end was cut by 0 bases, the J end by 0 bases, with 11 bases between. The CDR3: CASSLAGAHTNYGYTF. The CDR3 nucleotides read TGTGCCAGCAGCTTAGCAGGGGCCCATACTAACTATGGCTACACCTTC.

V usage is TRBV27 and J usage is TRBJ1-2; D remains unclear. The CDR3 loop spans 13 amino acids. Germline V gene lookup returns CDR1 MNHEY and CDR2 SMNVEV (reference sequence). Trimming stripped 1 base from V and 8 bases from J, with 11 bases between. The CDR3 DNA is TGTGCCAGCAGTTTATGGCCGCAGACAGGCTACACCTTC. Translating gives CASSLWPQTGYTF.

The chain uses TRBV11-2 and TRBJ2-7; perhaps TRBD1 as D (5 bases). The V end lost 0 bases, the J end lost 1 base, and 16 bases lay between the germline ends. The V gene's germline CDR1 is SGHAT and CDR2 FQNNGV. The CDR3 contains 17 residues. This CDR3 reads CASSLDWLGAGSYEQYV. The CDR3 region has the DNA TGTGCCAGCAGCTTAGATTGGTTGGGCGCAGGGTCCTACGAGCAGTACGTC.

In this sample, this clone turned up a few times. The genes are TRBV5-1 and TRBJ1-1, with D maybe TRBD1 (6 bases). The CDR3 loop spans 14 amino acids. CDR1 is SGHRS and CDR2 is YFSETQ in the germline V gene. Trimming left V 9 bases short and J 0 bases short, with 15 bases between. The DNA of the CDR3 is TGCGCCACCAGAACGGACAGCTTGAACACTGAAGCTTTCTTT. Translated, it gives CATRTDSLNTEAFF.